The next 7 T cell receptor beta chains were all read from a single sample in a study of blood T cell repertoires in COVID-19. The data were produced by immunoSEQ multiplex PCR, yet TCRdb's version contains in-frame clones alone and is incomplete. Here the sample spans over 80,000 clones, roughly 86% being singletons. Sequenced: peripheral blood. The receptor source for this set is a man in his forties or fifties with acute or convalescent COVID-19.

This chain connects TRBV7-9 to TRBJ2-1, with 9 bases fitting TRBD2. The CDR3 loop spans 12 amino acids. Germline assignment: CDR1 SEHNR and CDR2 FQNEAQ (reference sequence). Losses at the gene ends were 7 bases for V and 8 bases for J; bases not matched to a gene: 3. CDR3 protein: CASTSGKDEQFF. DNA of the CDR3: TGTGCCAGCACTAGCGGGAAGGATGAGCAGTTCTTC.

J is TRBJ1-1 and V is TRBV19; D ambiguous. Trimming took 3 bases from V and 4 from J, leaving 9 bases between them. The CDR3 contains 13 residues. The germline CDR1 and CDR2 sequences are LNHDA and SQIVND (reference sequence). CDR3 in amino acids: CASSMVESTEAFF. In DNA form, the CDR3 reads TGTGCCAGTAGTATGGTCGAGTCCACTGAAGCTTTCTTT.

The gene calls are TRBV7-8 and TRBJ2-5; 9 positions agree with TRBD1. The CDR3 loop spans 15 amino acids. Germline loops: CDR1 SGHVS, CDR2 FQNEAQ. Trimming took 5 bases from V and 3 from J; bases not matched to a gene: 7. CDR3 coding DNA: TGTGCCAGCAGCCTCCGGGACAGGGAAAAAGAGACCCAGTACTTC. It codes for CASSLRDREKETQYF.

The CDR3 here is CASSAQTGGWNYGYTF. The CDR3 bases are TGTGCCAGCAGCGCGCAGACAGGGGGGTGGAACTATGGCTACACCTTC. V gene TRBV9 combines with J gene TRBJ1-2, with 9 bases that match TRBD1. With V trimmed by 3 bases and J by 2 bases, 8 bases remained unmatched. This CDR3 comprises 16 residues. Germline values: CDR1 SGDLS, CDR2 YYNGEE.

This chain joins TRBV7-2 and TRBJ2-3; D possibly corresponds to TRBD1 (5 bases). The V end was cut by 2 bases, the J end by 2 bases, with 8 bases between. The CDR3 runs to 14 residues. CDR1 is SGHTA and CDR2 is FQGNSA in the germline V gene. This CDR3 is CASSLTRDTDTQYF. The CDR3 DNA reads TGTGCCAGCAGCTTAACCAGGGACACAGATACGCAGTATTTT.

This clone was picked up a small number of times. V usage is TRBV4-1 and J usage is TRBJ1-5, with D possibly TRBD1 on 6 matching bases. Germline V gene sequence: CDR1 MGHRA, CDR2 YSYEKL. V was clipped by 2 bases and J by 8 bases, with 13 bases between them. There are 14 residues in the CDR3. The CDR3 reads CASSQRGGREPQHF. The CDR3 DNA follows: TGCGCCAGCAGCCAAAGGGGGGGGCGGGAGCCCCAGCATTTT.

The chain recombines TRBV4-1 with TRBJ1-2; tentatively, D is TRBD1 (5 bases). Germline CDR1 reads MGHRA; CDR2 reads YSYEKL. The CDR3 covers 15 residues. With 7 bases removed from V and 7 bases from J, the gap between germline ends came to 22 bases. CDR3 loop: CASNGPGLKKGGYTF. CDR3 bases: TGCGCCAGCAACGGTCCGGGACTTAAAAAAGGTGGCTACACCTTC.